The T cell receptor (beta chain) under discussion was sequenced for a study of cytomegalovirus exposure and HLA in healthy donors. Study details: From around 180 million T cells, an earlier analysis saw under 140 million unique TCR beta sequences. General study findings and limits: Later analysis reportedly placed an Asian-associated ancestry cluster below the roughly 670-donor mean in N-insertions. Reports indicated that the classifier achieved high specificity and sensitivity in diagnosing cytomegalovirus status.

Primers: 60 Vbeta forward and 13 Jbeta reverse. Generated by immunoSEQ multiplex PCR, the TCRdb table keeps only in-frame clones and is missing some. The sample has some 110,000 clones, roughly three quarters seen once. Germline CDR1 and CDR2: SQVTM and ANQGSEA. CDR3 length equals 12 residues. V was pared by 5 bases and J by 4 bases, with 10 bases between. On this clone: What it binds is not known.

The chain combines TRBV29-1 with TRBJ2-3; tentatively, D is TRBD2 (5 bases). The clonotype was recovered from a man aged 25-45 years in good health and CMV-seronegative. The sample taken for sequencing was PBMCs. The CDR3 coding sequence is TGCAGCGTTCGGGAAGCATCAGATACGCAGTATTTT. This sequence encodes CSVREASDTQYF.